The rows below give T cell receptor beta chains drawn from one sample of a study of T-cell reconstitution after alpha-beta-depleted transplantation in children. TCRdb recomputed calls from the PCR reads with MiXCR, one row per CDR3 protein. The data hold hundreds of thousands of distinct CDR3 sequences, with about an eighth observed a single time. The starting material was PBMCs, obtained before TCRalphabeta/CD19-depleted stem cell transplant. These receptor sequences come from a girl aged 2-10 years with congenital amegakaryocytic thrombocytopenia, due to receive a stem cell transplant. CDR3s include the opening cysteine and the closing phenylalanine or tryptophan. The D gene is left open where the match is weak. Clone size is stated in some rows and not others, as once, few, many or a class when expanded.

abundance: few; v_gene: TRBV3-1; j_gene: TRBJ2-7; d_gene: TRBD1; CDR3aa: CASSHRDRGKYF; CDR3nt: TGTGCCAGCAGCCACCGAGACAGGGGTAAATACTTC
abundance: -; v_gene: TRBV28; j_gene: TRBJ1-5; d_gene: -; CDR3aa: CATNKVGVSGQPQHF; CDR3nt: TGTGCCACCAACAAGGTCGGGGTATCGGGTCAGCCCCAGCATTTT
abundance: few; v_gene: TRBV5-1; j_gene: TRBJ1-1; d_gene: -; CDR3aa: CASSRQTGTVNTEAFF; CDR3nt: TGCGCCAGCAGCCGCCAAACCGGGACGGTGAACACTGAAGCTTTCTTT
abundance: few; v_gene: TRBV6-5; j_gene: TRBJ2-1; d_gene: -; CDR3aa: CASSYTRRSYNEQFF; CDR3nt: TGTGCCAGCAGTTACACCCGACGTTCCTACAATGAGCAGTTCTTC
abundance: many; v_gene: TRBV12-3/TRBV12-4; j_gene: TRBJ2-6; d_gene: -; CDR3aa: CASSLAGAGANVLTF; CDR3nt: TGTGCCAGCAGTTTAGCGGGAGCTGGGGCCAACGTCCTGACTTTC
abundance: -; v_gene: TRBV12-3/TRBV12-4; j_gene: TRBJ2-3; d_gene: TRBD2; CDR3aa: CASSLDLGGSRADTQYF; CDR3nt: TGTGCCAGCAGTTTAGACCTTGGCGGGAGTAGGGCAGATACGCAGTATTTT
abundance: -; v_gene: TRBV19; j_gene: TRBJ1-2; d_gene: -; CDR3aa: CASRNGGKGYGYTF; CDR3nt: TGTGCCAGTCGAAACGGGGGAAAAGGCTATGGCTACACCTTC
abundance: many; v_gene: TRBV5-1; j_gene: TRBJ2-7; d_gene: -; CDR3aa: CASSLESLSYEQYF; CDR3nt: TGCGCCAGCAGCTTGGAAAGCCTTTCATACGAGCAGTACTTC
abundance: -; v_gene: TRBV7-3; j_gene: TRBJ2-7; d_gene: TRBD1; CDR3aa: CASSVTGGFVQYF; CDR3nt: TGTGCCAGCAGCGTAACAGGGGGGTTTGTGCAGTACTTC
abundance: -; v_gene: TRBV7-9; j_gene: TRBJ2-1; d_gene: -; CDR3aa: CASSPGLQFF; CDR3nt: TGTGCCAGCAGCCCCGGCCTGCAGTTCTTC
abundance: -; v_gene: TRBV11-2; j_gene: TRBJ2-3; d_gene: -; CDR3aa: CASSPLGGVDTDTQYF; CDR3nt: TGTGCCAGCAGCCCTCTGGGGGGTGTAGACACAGATACGCAGTATTTT
abundance: many; v_gene: TRBV6-1; j_gene: TRBJ2-3; d_gene: -; CDR3aa: CASSVFLASDTQYF; CDR3nt: TGTGCCAGCAGTGTTTTTCTAGCCTCAGATACGCAGTATTTT
abundance: many; v_gene: TRBV15; j_gene: TRBJ1-1; d_gene: -; CDR3aa: CATSRVEKGLTEAFF; CDR3nt: TGTGCCACCAGCAGAGTAGAAAAGGGTCTGACTGAAGCTTTCTTT
abundance: -; v_gene: TRBV19; j_gene: TRBJ2-7; d_gene: TRBD2; CDR3aa: CASREAGTSGRLYF; CDR3nt: TGTGCCAGTAGGGAAGCCGGGACTAGCGGGAGACTGTACTTC
abundance: many; v_gene: TRBV18; j_gene: TRBJ2-5; d_gene: -; CDR3aa: CASSPLGGQETQYF; CDR3nt: TGTGCCAGCTCACCTCTCGGGGGCCAAGAGACCCAGTACTTC
abundance: few; v_gene: TRBV20-1; j_gene: TRBJ2-3; d_gene: -; CDR3aa: CSVGEDPADTQYF; CDR3nt: TGCAGTGTGGGGGAGGACCCAGCAGATACGCAGTATTTT
abundance: -; v_gene: TRBV12-3/TRBV12-4; j_gene: TRBJ1-2; d_gene: -; CDR3aa: CASSFPQGANYGYTF; CDR3nt: TGTGCCAGCAGTTTTCCCCAGGGAGCTAACTATGGCTACACCTTC
abundance: many; v_gene: TRBV5-1; j_gene: TRBJ2-5; d_gene: TRBD2; CDR3aa: CASSAGTSVQETQYF; CDR3nt: TGCGCCAGCAGCGCAGGGACTAGCGTACAAGAGACCCAGTACTTC
abundance: -; v_gene: TRBV29-1; j_gene: TRBJ2-7; d_gene: -; CDR3aa: CSVVTRLTYEQYF; CDR3nt: TGCAGCGTTGTAACGCGGCTTACCTACGAGCAGTACTTC
abundance: few; v_gene: TRBV7-2; j_gene: TRBJ2-1; d_gene: TRBD2; CDR3aa: CASTTWGGSSYNEQFF; CDR3nt: TGTGCCAGCACCACCTGGGGGGGGAGCTCCTACAATGAGCAGTTCTTC
abundance: -; v_gene: TRBV29-1; j_gene: TRBJ2-2; d_gene: -; CDR3aa: CSVTGYPSNTGELFF; CDR3nt: TGCAGCGTTACAGGGTACCCCTCGAACACCGGGGAGCTGTTTTTT
abundance: many; v_gene: TRBV5-1; j_gene: TRBJ1-3; d_gene: -; CDR3aa: CASSLVADKGNTIYF; CDR3nt: TGCGCCAGCAGCTTGGTGGCGGATAAGGGAAACACCATATATTTT
abundance: few; v_gene: TRBV6-5; j_gene: TRBJ2-2; d_gene: TRBD2; CDR3aa: CASSYSGRATGELFF; CDR3nt: TGTGCCAGCAGTTACAGCGGGAGGGCCACCGGGGAGCTGTTTTTT
abundance: many; v_gene: TRBV5-1; j_gene: TRBJ2-3; d_gene: TRBD1; CDR3aa: CASSRGTGADTQYF; CDR3nt: TGCGCCAGCAGCAGAGGGACAGGGGCTGATACGCAGTATTTT